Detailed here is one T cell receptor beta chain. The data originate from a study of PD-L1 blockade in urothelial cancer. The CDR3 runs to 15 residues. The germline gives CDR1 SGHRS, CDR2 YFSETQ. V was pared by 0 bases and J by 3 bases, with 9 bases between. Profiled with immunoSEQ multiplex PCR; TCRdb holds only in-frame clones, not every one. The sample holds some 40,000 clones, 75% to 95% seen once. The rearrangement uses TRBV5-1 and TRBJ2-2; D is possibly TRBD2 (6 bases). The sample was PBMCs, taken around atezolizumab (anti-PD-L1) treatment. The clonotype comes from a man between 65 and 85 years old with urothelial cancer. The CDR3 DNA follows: TGCGCCAGCAGCTTGGCCGGGACTTACACCGGGGAGCTGTTTTTT. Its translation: CASSLAGTYTGELFF.